This T cell receptor (beta chain) originates from a study of blood T cell repertoires in COVID-19. The wider study: Whether acute or convalescent, the COVID-19 samples came from the United States, Italy and Spain.

Profiled with immunoSEQ multiplex PCR; TCRdb holds only in-frame clones, not every one. The sample holds 230,000 or so clones; about 80% are singletons and the top ten take approximately 4%. After removal of 6 bases from V and 2 bases from J, the junction contained 9 bases not matched to a gene. CDR3 length equals 15 residues. Germline V lookup: CDR1 SQVTM, CDR2 ANQGSEA. The source of this sequence is a man aged 50 to 60 with active or convalescent COVID-19. Sequenced input: peripheral blood. J is TRBJ2-1 and V is TRBV29-1; 8 positions agree with TRBD1. This CDR3 reads CSVRSGGVTYNEQFF. Here the CDR3 DNA reads TGCAGCGTCCGCTCAGGGGGCGTCACCTACAATGAGCAGTTCTTC.